The rows below give T cell receptor beta chains drawn from one sample of a study of T cells after posttransplantation cyclophosphamide. Sequencing was performed with immunoSEQ multiplex PCR; in TCRdb, only in-frame clones are kept and a portion is missing. The sample has about 14,000 clones, none seen only once; the top ten hold 23%. This sample comprised PBMCs, obtained more than 1,000 days after allogeneic stem cell transplant with posttransplant cyclophosphamide. These receptors were obtained from a female patient aged 40-50 years who received an allogeneic stem cell transplant from a related donor, was CMV-positive, and had no GVHD. The graft donor may account for some of the T cells. Each CDR3 is given with its conserved first and last residue.

v_call: TRBV6-9; cdr3_aa: CASSCRTGEETQYF
v_call: TRBV9; cdr3_aa: CASSPLSGDSYNEQFF
v_call: TRBV6-1; cdr3_aa: CASGDRQHNSPLHF
v_call: TRBV23-1; cdr3_aa: CASSQSLGEDPYNSPLHF
v_call: TRBV28; cdr3_aa: CASRSSGRGEQFF
v_call: TRBV19; cdr3_aa: CASDPGASNQPQHF
v_call: TRBV19; cdr3_aa: CASSITSGVPETQYF
v_call: TRBV7-2; cdr3_aa: CASGTGSLAGYNEQFF
v_call: TRBV4-1; cdr3_aa: CASSQDASGGASYNEQFF
v_call: TRBV14; cdr3_aa: CASSQRQGNSYEQYF
v_call: TRBV6-5; cdr3_aa: CASNEFQSGELFF
v_call: TRBV5-6; cdr3_aa: CASSTGAGGSTDTQYF
v_call: TRBV19; cdr3_aa: CASSILNSGITDTQYF
v_call: TRBV28; cdr3_aa: CASSLGGGAKNIQYF
v_call: TRBV19; cdr3_aa: CASSRFSGGASDTQYF
v_call: TRBV4-1; cdr3_aa: CASSPETFMNTEAFF
v_call: TRBV19; cdr3_aa: CASSAVGARGQETQYF
v_call: TRBV5-6; cdr3_aa: CASSSSPETQYF
v_call: TRBV4-1; cdr3_aa: CASSRPGGSGNTIYF
v_call: TRBV13; cdr3_aa: CASSLFLTEAFF
v_call: TRBV2; cdr3_aa: CASRDTYLTDTQYF
v_call: TRBV7-9; cdr3_aa: CASSPDSYGYTF
v_call: TRBV7-9; cdr3_aa: CASSRHGQGSYEQYF
v_call: TRBV5-1; cdr3_aa: CASSPSTDTQYF
v_call: TRBV15; cdr3_aa: CATSRGDSFGYTF
v_call: TRBV12-1; cdr3_aa: CASSPRTSGDDTDTQYF
v_call: TRBV11-3; cdr3_aa: CASSLRTGERHEQFF
v_call: TRBV15; cdr3_aa: CATSRDTKYEQYF
v_call: TRBV29-1; cdr3_aa: CSVEGIRVGASDEKLFF
v_call: TRBV10-2; cdr3_aa: CASRSLSGGVYYEQFF
v_call: TRBV10-3; cdr3_aa: CATAGTGNTEAFF
v_call: TRBV5-1; cdr3_aa: CASSLDSLNTEAFF
v_call: TRBV2; cdr3_aa: CASKGGSGVNEQFF
v_call: TRBV11-2; cdr3_aa: CASGKGGGTGELFF
v_call: TRBV29-1; cdr3_aa: CSVTRLAGSYEQYF
v_call: TRBV11-2; cdr3_aa: CASSMDRGNSGYTF
v_call: TRBV21-1; cdr3_aa: CASSIPQTGAAYEQYF
v_call: TRBV6-5; cdr3_aa: CASRASGTSYNEQFF
v_call: TRBV7-9; cdr3_aa: CASSLNEGDNQPQHF
v_call: TRBV5-5; cdr3_aa: CASSLPLAGGLQETQYF
v_call: TRBV10-1; cdr3_aa: CACQGGRDNTGELFF
v_call: TRBV5-4; cdr3_aa: CASSSGTSPSDEQYF
v_call: TRBV7-2; cdr3_aa: CASSLAPSYNSPLHF
v_call: TRBV27; cdr3_aa: CASSLLATDNQPQHF
v_call: TRBV29-1; cdr3_aa: CSVAQGTYGYTF
v_call: TRBV19; cdr3_aa: CASSLPRGSSYNSPLHF
v_call: TRBV5-1; cdr3_aa: CASSLSTVAGTEAFF